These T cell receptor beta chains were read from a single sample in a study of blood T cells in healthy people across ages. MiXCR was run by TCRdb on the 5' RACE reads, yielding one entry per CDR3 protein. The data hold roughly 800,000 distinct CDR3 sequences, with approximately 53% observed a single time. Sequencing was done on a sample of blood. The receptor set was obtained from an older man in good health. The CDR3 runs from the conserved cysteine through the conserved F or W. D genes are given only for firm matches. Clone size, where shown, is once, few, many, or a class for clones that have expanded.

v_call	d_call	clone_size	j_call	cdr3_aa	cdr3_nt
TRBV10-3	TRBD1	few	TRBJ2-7	CAISEPGTAGLEQYF	TGTGCCATCAGTGAGCCGGGGACAGCCGGGCTCGAGCAGTACTTC
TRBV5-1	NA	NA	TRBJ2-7	CASSLGPGESYEQYF	TGCGCCAGCAGCTTGGGGCCAGGGGAGTCCTACGAGCAGTACTTC
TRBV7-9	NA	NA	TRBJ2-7	CASSQASLSYEQYF	TGTGCCAGCAGTCAAGCTTCGCTTTCCTACGAGCAGTACTTC
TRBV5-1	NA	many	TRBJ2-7	CASSRGSFYEQYF	TGCGCCAGCAGCCGGGGGAGTTTTTACGAGCAGTACTTC
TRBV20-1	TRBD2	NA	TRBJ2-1	CSASVSGRFEQFF	TGCAGTGCTAGTGTTAGCGGGAGGTTTGAGCAGTTCTTC
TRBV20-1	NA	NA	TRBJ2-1	CSARGLGLSLEFF	TGCAGTGCTAGAGGACTAGGTTTGTCGTTGGAGTTCTTC
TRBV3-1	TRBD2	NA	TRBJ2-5	CASSQRPGLASQETQYF	TGTGCCAGCAGCCAGAGGCCGGGACTAGCTTCTCAAGAGACCCAGTACTTC
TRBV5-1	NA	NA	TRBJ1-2	CASSSARLSVDGYTF	TGCGCCAGCAGCTCAGCCAGGTTGTCCGTCGATGGCTACACCTTC
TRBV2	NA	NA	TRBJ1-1	CASSRQPNTEAFF	TGTGCCAGCAGCCGACAGCCGAACACTGAAGCTTTCTTT
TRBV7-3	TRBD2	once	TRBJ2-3	CASSFLGTSNGADTQYF	TGTGCCAGCAGCTTCCTCGGGACTAGCAATGGGGCAGATACGCAGTATTTT
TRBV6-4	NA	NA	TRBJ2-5	CASSESWGHEQYF	TGTGCCAGCAGTGAATCCTGGGGGCATGAGCAGTACTTC
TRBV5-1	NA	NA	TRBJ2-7	CASSLDGAGGEQYF	TGCGCCAGCAGCTTGGACGGAGCCGGGGGCGAGCAGTACTTC